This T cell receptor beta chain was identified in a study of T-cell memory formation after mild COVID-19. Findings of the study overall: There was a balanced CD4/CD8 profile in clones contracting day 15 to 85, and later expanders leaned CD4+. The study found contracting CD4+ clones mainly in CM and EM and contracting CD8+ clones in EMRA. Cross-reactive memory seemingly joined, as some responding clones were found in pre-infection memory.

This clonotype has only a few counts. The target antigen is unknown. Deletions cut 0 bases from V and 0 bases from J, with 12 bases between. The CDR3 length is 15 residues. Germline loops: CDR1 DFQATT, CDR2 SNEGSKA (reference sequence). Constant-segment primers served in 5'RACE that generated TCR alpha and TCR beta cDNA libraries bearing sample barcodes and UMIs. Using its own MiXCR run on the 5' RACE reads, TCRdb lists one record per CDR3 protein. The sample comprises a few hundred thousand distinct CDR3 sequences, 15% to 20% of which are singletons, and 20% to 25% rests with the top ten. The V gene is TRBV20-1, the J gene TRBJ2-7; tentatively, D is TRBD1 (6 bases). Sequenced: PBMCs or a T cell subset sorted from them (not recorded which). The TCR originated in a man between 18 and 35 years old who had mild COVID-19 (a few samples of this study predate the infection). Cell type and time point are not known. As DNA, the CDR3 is TGCAGTGCTAGAGACTTAGGGGGTGTCTCCTACGAGCAGTACGTC. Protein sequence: CSARDLGGVSYEQYV.